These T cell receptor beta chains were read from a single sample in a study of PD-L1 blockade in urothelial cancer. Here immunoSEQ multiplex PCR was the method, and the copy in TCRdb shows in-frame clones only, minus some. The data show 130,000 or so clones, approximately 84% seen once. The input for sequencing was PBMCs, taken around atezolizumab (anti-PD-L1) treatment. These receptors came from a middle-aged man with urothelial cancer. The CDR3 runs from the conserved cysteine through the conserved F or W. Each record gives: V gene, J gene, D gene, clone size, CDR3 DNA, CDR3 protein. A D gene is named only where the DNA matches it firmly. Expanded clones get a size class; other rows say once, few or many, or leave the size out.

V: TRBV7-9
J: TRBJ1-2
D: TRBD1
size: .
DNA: TGTGCCAGCAGCTTCCGGGGGGGACAGGGGGCCTCTAACTATGGCTACACCTTC
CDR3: CASSFRGGQGASNYGYTF

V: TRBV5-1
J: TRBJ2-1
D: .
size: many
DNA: TGCGCCAGCAGCTTGGGATACACAGGGTTCCATGAGCAGTTCTTC
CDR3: CASSLGYTGFHEQFF

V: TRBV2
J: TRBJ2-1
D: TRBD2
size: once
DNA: TGTGCCAGCAGTCGCGGGACTAGCGGGGGGTACAATGAGCAGTTCTTC
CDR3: CASSRGTSGGYNEQFF

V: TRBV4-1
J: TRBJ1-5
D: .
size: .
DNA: TGCGCCAGCAGCCACCAACAGGGCGACAATCAGCCCCAGCATTTT
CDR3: CASSHQQGDNQPQHF

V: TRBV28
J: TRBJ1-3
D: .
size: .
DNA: TGTGCCAGCAAAACACACTCTGGAAACACCATATATTTT
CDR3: CASKTHSGNTIYF

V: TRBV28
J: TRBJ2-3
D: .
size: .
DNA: TGTGCCAGCAGTTTTCAGGGGTCAGATACGCAGTATTTT
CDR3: CASSFQGSDTQYF

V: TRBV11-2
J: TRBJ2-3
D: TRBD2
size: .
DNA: TGTGCCAGCAGCTTAGTGATAGGCGGGAGGGTGCAGTATTTT
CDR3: CASSLVIGGRVQYF

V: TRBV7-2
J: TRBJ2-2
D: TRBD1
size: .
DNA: TGTGCCAGCAGCGCGCGGCTCGGGACAGGGACCACCGGGGAGCTGTTTTTT
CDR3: CASSARLGTGTTGELFF

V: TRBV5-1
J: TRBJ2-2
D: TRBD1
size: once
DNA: TGCGCCAGCAGCATAAACAGGGGGCAGACCGGGGAGCTGTTTTTT
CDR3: CASSINRGQTGELFF

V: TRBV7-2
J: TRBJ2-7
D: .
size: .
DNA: TGTGCCAGCAGCTTGGTGGGTTCAGGGGAGCAGTACTTC
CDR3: CASSLVGSGEQYF

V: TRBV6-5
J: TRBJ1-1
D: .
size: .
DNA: TGTGCCAGCAGTTACTCGGGCAGCATGAACACTGAAGCTTTCTTT
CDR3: CASSYSGSMNTEAFF

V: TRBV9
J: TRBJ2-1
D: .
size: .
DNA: TGTGCCAGCAGCGTTTCCTCGACTGGATACTCCTACAATGAGCAGTTCTTC
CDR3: CASSVSSTGYSYNEQFF

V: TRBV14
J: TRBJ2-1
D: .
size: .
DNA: TGTGCCAGCAGGGGGCGTGGGTCCTACAATGAGCAGTTCTTC
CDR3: CASRGRGSYNEQFF

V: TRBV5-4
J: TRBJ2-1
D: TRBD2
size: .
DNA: TGTGCCAGCAGCGGTGGGGGATCGCGGGAGTTCGGGTACAATGAGCAGTTCTTC
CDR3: CASSGGGSREFGYNEQFF

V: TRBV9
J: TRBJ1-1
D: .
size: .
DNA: TGTGCCAGCAGCGTAGGTGACAGGTCCTCGGCTGAAGCTTTCTTT
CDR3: CASSVGDRSSAEAFF

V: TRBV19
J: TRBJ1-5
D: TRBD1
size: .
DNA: TGTGCCAGTAGGGGACGGGGGCAGGGGGATCAGCCCCAGCATTTT
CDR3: CASRGRGQGDQPQHF

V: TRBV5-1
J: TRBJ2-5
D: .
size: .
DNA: TGCGCCAGCAGCTTGGTGGGGCCCGACTGGGAGACCCAGTACTTC
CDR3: CASSLVGPDWETQYF

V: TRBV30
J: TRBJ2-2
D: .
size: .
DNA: TGTGCCTGGCGAAGTGGAGGGCCCCACACCGGGGAGCTGTTTTTT
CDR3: CAWRSGGPHTGELFF

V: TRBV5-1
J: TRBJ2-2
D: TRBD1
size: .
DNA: TGCGCCAGCAGCTACGGGACAGGGTACACCGGGGAGCTGTTTTTT
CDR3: CASSYGTGYTGELFF

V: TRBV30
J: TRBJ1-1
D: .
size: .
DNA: TGTGCCTGGAGTCAGGGAATGTTAACTGAAGCTTTCTTT
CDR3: CAWSQGMLTEAFF

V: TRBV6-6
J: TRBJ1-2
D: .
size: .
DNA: TGTGCCAGCAGAACAAGTAACTATGGCTACACCTTC
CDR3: CASRTSNYGYTF

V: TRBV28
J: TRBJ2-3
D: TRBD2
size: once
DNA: TGTGCCAGCAGTCTCCTGGCGGGGGGTCCCGCGGATACGCAGTATTTT
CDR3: CASSLLAGGPADTQYF

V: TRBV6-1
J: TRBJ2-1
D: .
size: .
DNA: TGTGCCAGCAGTGGGCTTAACAATGAGCAGTTCTTC
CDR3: CASSGLNNEQFF

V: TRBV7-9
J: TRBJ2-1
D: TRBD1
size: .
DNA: TGTGCCAGCAGCTTAGTGGGCAGGGGGAACTACAATGAGCAGTTCTTC
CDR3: CASSLVGRGNYNEQFF

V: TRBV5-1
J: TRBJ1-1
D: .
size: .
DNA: TGCGCCAGCAGCTTGTTCGGACAGAACACTGAAGCTTTCTTT
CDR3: CASSLFGQNTEAFF

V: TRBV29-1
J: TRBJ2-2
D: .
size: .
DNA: TGCAGCGTTGCGGGGACAAGAACGAACACCGGGGAGCTGTTTTTT
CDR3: CSVAGTRTNTGELFF

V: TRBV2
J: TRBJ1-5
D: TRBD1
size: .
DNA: TGTGCCAGCAGGGTCGGGACAGGGTTGGGTCAGCCCCAGCATTTT
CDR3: CASRVGTGLGQPQHF

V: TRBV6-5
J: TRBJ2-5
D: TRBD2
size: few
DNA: TGTGCCAGCACGGGACTAGCGGAAGAGACCCAGTACTTC
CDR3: CASTGLAEETQYF

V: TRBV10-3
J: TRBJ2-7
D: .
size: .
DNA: TGTGCCATCAGTGAGTCCAGCTACGAGCAGTACTTC
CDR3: CAISESSYEQYF

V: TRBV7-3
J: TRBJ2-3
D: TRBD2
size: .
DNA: TGTGCCAGCAGCTCACTAGCGGGAAGCACAGATACGCAGTATTTT
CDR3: CASSSLAGSTDTQYF

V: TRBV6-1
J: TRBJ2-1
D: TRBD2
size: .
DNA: TGTGCCAGCAGTGAAGCTCCCAGCGGGGGTAACAATGAGCAGTTCTTC
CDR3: CASSEAPSGGNNEQFF

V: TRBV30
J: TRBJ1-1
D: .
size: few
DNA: TGTGCCTGGAGGGTCCAAGCAGGGCCGAACACTGAAGCTTTCTTT
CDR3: CAWRVQAGPNTEAFF

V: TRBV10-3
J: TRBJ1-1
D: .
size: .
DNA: TGTGCCATCACCCGGGAGCGGAACACTGAAGCTTTCTTT
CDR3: CAITRERNTEAFF

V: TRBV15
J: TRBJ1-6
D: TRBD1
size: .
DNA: TGTGCCACCAGCAGGGACAGGGTCCCCGGGTCACCCCTCCACTTT
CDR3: CATSRDRVPGSPLHF

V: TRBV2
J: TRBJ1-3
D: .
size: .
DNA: TGTGCCAGCAGTGCGGACAGACTCTCTGGAAACACCATATATTTT
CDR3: CASSADRLSGNTIYF

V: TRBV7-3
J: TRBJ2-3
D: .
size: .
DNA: TGTGCCACCTACGAGACTGCGCAGTATTTT
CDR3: CATYETAQYF

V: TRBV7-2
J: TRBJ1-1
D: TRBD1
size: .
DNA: TGTGCCAGCAGCCGTCCGCCTCAACAGGGGAGGCAAGCTTTCTTT
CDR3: CASSRPPQQGRQAFF

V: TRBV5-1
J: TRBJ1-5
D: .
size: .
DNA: TGCGCCAGCAGCCCAGGGCTGGATCAGCCCCAGCATTTT
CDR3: CASSPGLDQPQHF

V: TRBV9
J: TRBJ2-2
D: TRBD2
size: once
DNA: TGTGCCAGCAGCGTAATAGCGGGAGGAGGTACCGGGGAGCTGTTTTTT
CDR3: CASSVIAGGGTGELFF

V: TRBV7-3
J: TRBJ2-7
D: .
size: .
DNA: TGTGCCAGCAGCCCTGACGCAGCCAGGGGACGCGAGCAGTACTTC
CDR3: CASSPDAARGREQYF

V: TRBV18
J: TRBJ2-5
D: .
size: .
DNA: TGTGCCAGCTCACCCCGGAGTGGAGAGACCCAGTACTTC
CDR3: CASSPRSGETQYF

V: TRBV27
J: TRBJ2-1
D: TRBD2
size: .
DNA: TGTGCCAGCAGTCCCCGACTAGCGGGTGAGCAGTTCTTC
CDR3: CASSPRLAGEQFF

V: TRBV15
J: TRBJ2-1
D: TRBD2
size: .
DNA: TGTGCCACCAGCCCCAGCGGGAGCGTCAATGAGCAGTTCTTC
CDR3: CATSPSGSVNEQFF

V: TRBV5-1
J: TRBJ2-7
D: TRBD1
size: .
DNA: TGCGCCAGCAGCTTGTACGGACAGGGGGTGGATAGTTACTCCTACGAGCAGTACTTC
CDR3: CASSLYGQGVDSYSYEQYF

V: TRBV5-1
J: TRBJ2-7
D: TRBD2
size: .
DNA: TGCGCCAGCAGCTTGGCCCCGGCTAGCGGCGAGCAGTACTTC
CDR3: CASSLAPASGEQYF

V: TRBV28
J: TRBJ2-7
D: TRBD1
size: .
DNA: TGTGCCACCCTGGCCGGACAGGGGACTTACGAGCAGTACTTC
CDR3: CATLAGQGTYEQYF

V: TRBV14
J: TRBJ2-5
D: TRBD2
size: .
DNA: TGTGCCAGCAGCCAAGATAGACCGGGACTAGCGGGAGTTGGAGAGACCCAGTACTTC
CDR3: CASSQDRPGLAGVGETQYF

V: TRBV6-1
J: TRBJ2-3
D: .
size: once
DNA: TGTGCCAGCAGTGAAAGTAGTAATACGCAGTATTTT
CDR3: CASSESSNTQYF

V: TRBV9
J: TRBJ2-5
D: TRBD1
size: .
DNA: TGTGCCAGCAGCGTAGACGGGACAGTGTGGAACCAGTACTTC
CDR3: CASSVDGTVWNQYF

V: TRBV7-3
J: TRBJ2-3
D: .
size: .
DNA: TGTGCCAGCAGCCCGGGTCGGGGCACAGATACGCAGTATTTT
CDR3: CASSPGRGTDTQYF

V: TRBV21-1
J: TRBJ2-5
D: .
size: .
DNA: TGTGCCAGCAGCACGCCCGGGACAGGGGGCGCAGAATGTCCAGAGACCCAGTACTTC
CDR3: CASSTPGTGGAECPETQYF

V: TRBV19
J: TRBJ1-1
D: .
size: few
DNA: TGTGCCAGTAGTATAGGACAGAACACTGAAGCTTTCTTT
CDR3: CASSIGQNTEAFF

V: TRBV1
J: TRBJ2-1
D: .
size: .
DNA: TGCACCAGCAGCCCCCCTCTAGCGGGAGATTTTAATGAGCAGTTCTTC
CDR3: CTSSPPLAGDFNEQFF

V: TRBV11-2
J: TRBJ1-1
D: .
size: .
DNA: TGTGCCAGCAGCTTAGAATGGGGAGACACTGAAGCTTTCTTT
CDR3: CASSLEWGDTEAFF

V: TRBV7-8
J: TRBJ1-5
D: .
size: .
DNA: TGTGCCAGCAGCTTAGCTTCCGGCAATCAGCCCCAGCATTTT
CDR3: CASSLASGNQPQHF